The TCR beta chain described here comes from a study of tumor-infiltrating lymphocytes in primary liver carcinoma. Co-extraction of RNA and DNA was performed on about 20-32 mg of unsorted bulk tissue. Each of the tumor samples contained in excess of 80% viable tumor cells. TCR beta cDNA was reverse-transcribed from roughly 520 ng of total RNA. The reaction used a constant-region primer and ProtoScript II reverse transcriptase. Slightly modified ARM-PCR served as the procedure for the TCR beta libraries. These libraries came from three rounds of nested multiplex PCR. The first two PCR rounds, approximately 10 cycles each, used TRBV1-TRBV30 forward primers and a C-beta reverse primer. One entry per CDR3 protein, called by TCRdb with MiXCR from the multiplex PCR reads. The sample includes roughly 100,000 distinct CDR3 sequences, around three quarters of them seen just once. Findings of the study overall: The study found tumor-adjacent and tumor-blood pairs overlapped less than tumor region pairs. It was observed that only about 8-24% of the top clones appeared in every one of the five tumor regions.

Germline-derived CDR1 and CDR2 are SGHAT and FQNNGV. The CDR3 has 13 amino acids. Of note for this clonotype: Its antigen is undetermined. Mismatch with germline at one junction end may stem from a read error.

The rearrangement joins TRBV11-2 to TRBJ2-5; 7 bases align to TRBD2. The sequenced sample consisted of liver tumor tissue from sampling region 5. Subset noted: tumor region T5, tumor centre. The TCR sequence derives from a woman aged 60-75 years with primary liver carcinoma and hepatitis B virus infection. CDR3 sequence reads: CASSLADQETPYF. The CDR3 region has the DNA TGTGCCAGTAGCCTAGCGGACCAAGAGACCCCGTACTTC.